These 9 T cell receptor beta chains share one sample of origin, sequenced in a study of Ad26.COV2.S vaccination and SARS-CoV-2 variants. The treatment is: some 19 received Ad26.COV2.S at low or high dose, single or two shots; about 5 received placebo; per-sample allocation not given. Samples were taken on day 63 after the first vaccine or placebo injection. Assay: immunoSEQ multiplex PCR; the TCRdb copy retains only in-frame clones and omits some. The table has about 680,000 clones, 70% to 90% seen once; the top ten hold around 1.4%. The sequences come from peripheral blood, collected in a trial of Ad26.COV2.S vaccine versus placebo. These receptors originate from a person aged 18-60 years who received the Ad26.COV2.S COVID-19 vaccine or a placebo.

The chain combines TRBV10-2 with TRBJ2-7, with D perhaps matching TRBD2 (6 bases). This CDR3 is built from 15 residues. Germline CDR1 and CDR2: WSHSY and SAAADI. V gave up 8 bases and J gave up 4 bases, with 21 bases separating them. The chain's CDR3 is CASGKRAGLKYEQYF. CDR3 DNA: TGCGCCAGCGGAAAAAGAGCGGGTCTAAAATACGAGCAGTACTTC.

The chain joins TRBV19 to TRBJ2-1; TRBD2 agrees at 12 bases. The ends lost 5 bases at V and 0 bases at J; junction bases unmatched: 8. This CDR3 is built from 18 residues. CDR1 is LNHDA, CDR2 SQIVND, per germline (reference sequence). CDR3 in amino acids: CASSPGTSGPSSYNEQFF. The CDR3 region has the DNA TGTGCCAGTAGTCCCGGGACTAGCGGGCCCAGCTCCTACAATGAGCAGTTCTTC.

The rearrangement uses TRBV18 and TRBJ2-2; the D gene is possibly TRBD1 (6 bases). There are 16 residues in the CDR3. V lost 7 bases, J lost 6 bases, and 21 bases lay in between. Per germline, CDR1 KGHSH and CDR2 LQKENI. The CDR3 region has the DNA TGTGCCAGCTTATCACGGTCTACAGGGTCCCCCGGGGAGCTGTTTTTT. Amino acid sequence: CASLSRSTGSPGELFF.

For this clone: A read error may produce the germline difference seen at one junction end. The J gene is TRBJ1-2, the V gene TRBV13, with 9 bases identical to TRBD1. In germline, CDR1 is PRHDT, CDR2 FYEKMQ (reference sequence). The CDR3 extends over 13 amino acids. Here the CDR3 DNA reads TGTGCCAGCAGCCTAGGGGGGACAGGGGGCTACACCTTC. Translation: CASSLGGTGGYTF.

This chain links TRBV5-6 with TRBJ2-7; D is unresolved. Germline V gene data show CDR1 as SGHDT and CDR2 as YYEEEE. This CDR3 has 14 residues. Trimming took 0 bases from V and 4 from J, leaving 11 bases between them. CDR3 in amino acids: CASSLGLGVYEQYF. The CDR3 region has the DNA TGTGCCAGCAGCTTGGGCCTTGGGGTTTACGAGCAGTACTTC.

The genes are TRBV24-1 and TRBJ1-1; D gene unclear. The length of the CDR3 is 15 residues. Trimming pared 1 base from V and 0 bases from J, leaving 8 bases between. The germline gives CDR1 KGHDR, CDR2 SFDVKD. CDR3 DNA sequence: TGTGCCACCAGTGATTTTCGGCAGCTGAACACTGAAGCTTTCTTT. Translated, it gives CATSDFRQLNTEAFF.

This chain's CDR3 is CASRPEWGRISPLHF. The CDR3 bases are TGCGCCAGCAGGCCGGAGTGGGGCAGGATTTCACCCCTCCACTTT. The chain recombines TRBV5-1 with TRBJ1-6; D is possibly TRBD1 (5 bases). Trimming pared 5 bases from V and 9 bases from J, leaving 18 bases between. Germline V gene lookup returns CDR1 SGHRS and CDR2 YFSETQ. The CDR3 runs to 15 residues.

This clone was found once. The chain carries TRBV30 and TRBJ2-7; D gene ambiguous. The CDR3 spans 13 residues. V was cut by 2 bases and J by 1 base, with 9 bases left in between. Germline V lookup: CDR1 GTSNPN, CDR2 SVGIG (reference sequence). In nucleotides, the CDR3 is TGTGCCTGGAGTCTGGACCGGTCCTACGAGCAGTACTTC. Encoded protein: CAWSLDRSYEQYF.

The V and J genes are TRBV4-1 and TRBJ2-2, with a possible D match to TRBD2 (5 bases). This CDR3 is built from 13 residues. In germline, CDR1 is MGHRA, CDR2 YSYEKL. V was pared by 0 bases and J by 7 bases, with 6 bases between. The CDR3 loop is CASSQDGGGELFF. The CDR3, as DNA: TGCGCCAGCAGCCAAGATGGAGGCGGGGAGCTGTTTTTT.